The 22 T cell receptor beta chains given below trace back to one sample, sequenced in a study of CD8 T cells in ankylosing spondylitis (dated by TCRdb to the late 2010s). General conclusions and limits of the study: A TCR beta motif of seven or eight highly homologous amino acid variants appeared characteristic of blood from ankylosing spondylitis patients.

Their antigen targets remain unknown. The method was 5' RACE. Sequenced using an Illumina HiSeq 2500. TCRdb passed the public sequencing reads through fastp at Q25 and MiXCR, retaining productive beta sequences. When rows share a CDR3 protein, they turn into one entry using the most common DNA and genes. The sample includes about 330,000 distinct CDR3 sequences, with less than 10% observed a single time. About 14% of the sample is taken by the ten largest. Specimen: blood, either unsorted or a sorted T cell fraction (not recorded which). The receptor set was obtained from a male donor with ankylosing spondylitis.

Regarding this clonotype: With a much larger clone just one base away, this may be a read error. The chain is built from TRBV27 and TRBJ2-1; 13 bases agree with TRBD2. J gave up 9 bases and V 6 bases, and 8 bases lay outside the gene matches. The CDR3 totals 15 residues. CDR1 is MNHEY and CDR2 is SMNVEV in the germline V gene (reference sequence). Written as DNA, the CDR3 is TGTGCCAGCAGCCCAGGGACTAGCGGGGTCATTGAGCAGTTCTTC. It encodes CASSPGTSGVIEQFF.

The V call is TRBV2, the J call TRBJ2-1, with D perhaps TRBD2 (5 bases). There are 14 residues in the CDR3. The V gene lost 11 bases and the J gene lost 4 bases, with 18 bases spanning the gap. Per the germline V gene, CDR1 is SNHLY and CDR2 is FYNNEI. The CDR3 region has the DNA TGTGCCGCAAGCCGGACCGAGGGATACAATGAGCAGTTCTTC. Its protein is CAASRTEGYNEQFF.

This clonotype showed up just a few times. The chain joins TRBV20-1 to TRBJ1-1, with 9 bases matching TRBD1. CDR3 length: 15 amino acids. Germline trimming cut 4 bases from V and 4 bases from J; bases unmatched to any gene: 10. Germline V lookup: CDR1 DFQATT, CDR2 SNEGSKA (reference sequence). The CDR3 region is CSAKPPQGAATEAFF. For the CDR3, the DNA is TGCAGTGCTAAACCTCCACAGGGGGCGGCCACTGAAGCTTTCTTT.

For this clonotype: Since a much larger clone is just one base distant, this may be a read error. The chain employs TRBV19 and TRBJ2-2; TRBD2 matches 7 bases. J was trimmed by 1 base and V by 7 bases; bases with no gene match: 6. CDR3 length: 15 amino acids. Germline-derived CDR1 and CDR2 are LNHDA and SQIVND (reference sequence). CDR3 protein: CASIWGGVNTGELFF. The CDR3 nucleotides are TGTGCCAGTATATGGGGGGGGGTGAACACCGGGGAGCTGTTTTTT.

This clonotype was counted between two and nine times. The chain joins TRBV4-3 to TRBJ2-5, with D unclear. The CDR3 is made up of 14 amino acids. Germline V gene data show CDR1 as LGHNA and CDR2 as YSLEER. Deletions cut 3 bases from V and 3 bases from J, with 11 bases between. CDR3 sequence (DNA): TGCGCCAGCAGCCACAAGTGGCAGAAAGAGACCCAGTACTTC. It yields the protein CASSHKWQKETQYF.

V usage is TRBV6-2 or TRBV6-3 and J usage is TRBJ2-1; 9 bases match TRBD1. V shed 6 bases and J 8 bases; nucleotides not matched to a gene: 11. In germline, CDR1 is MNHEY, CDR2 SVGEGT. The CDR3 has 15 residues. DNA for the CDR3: TGTGCCAGCAGGCCCACAGGGGGCGCGTCGGATGAGCAGTTCTTC. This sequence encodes CASRPTGGASDEQFF.

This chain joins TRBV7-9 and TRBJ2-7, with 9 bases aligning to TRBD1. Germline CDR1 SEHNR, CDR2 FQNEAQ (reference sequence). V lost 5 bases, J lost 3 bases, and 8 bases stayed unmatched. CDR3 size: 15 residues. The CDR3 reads CASSDPGQGDYEQYF. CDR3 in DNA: TGTGCCAGCAGCGATCCGGGACAGGGAGACTACGAGCAGTACTTC.

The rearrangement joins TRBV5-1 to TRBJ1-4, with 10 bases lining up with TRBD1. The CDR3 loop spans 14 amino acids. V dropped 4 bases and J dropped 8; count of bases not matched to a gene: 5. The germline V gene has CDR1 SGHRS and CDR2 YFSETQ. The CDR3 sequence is CASSGTGAGEKLFF. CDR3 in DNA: TGCGCCAGCAGCGGGACAGGGGCAGGCGAAAAACTGTTTTTT.

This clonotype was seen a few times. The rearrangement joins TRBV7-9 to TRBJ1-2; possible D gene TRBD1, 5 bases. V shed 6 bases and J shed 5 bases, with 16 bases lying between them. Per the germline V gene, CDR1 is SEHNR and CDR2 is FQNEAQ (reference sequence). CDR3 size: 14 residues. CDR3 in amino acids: CASRGRRKGYGYTF. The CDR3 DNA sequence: TGTGCCAGCAGGGGACGGAGGAAGGGATATGGCTACACCTTC. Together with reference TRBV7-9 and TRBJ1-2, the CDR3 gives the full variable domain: DTGVSQNPRHKITKRGQNVTFRCDPISEHNRLYWYRQTLGQGPEFLTYFQNEAQLEKSRLLSDRFSAERPKGSFSTLEIQRTEQGDSAMYLCASRGRRKGYGYTFGSGTRLTVV.

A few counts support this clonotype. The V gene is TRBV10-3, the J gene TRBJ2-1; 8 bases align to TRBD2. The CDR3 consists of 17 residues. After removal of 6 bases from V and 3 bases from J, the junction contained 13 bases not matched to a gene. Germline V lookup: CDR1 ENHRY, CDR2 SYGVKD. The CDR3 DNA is TGTGCCATCAGCGCGGGATTCCGGGAGGGATACTACAATGAGCAGTTCTTC. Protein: CAISAGFREGYYNEQFF.

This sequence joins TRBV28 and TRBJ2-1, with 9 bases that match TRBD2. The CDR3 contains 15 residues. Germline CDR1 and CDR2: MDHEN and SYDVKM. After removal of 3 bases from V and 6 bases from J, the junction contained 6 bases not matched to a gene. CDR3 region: CASSFFRGRGNEQFF. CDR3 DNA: TGTGCCAGCAGTTTTTTCCGCGGGAGGGGCAATGAGCAGTTCTTC.

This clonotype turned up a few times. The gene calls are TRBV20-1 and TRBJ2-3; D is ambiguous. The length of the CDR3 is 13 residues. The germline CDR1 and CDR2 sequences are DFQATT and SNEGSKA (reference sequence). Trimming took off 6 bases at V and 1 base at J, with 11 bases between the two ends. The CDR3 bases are TGCAGTGCCGCTTATTCCCGCACAGATACGCAGTATTTT. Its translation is CSAAYSRTDTQYF.

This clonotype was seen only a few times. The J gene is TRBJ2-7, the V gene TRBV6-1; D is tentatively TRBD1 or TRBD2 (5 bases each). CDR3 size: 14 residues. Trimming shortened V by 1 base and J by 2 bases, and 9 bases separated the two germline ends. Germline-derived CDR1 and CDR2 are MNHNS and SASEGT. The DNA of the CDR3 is TGTGCCAGCAGTGAAGGTGGGGGAACCTACGAGCAGTACTTC. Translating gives CASSEGGGTYEQYF.

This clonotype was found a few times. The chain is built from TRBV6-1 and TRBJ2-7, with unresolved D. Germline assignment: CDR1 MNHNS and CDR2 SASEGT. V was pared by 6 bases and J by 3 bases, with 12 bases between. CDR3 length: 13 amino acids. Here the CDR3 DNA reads TGTGCCAGCAGCCCTGGGGTGCTCTACGAGCAGTACTTC. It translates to CASSPGVLYEQYF.

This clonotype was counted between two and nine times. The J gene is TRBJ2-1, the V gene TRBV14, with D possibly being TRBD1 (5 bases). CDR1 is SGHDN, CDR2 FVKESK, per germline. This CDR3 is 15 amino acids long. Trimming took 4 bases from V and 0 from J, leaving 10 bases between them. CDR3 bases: TGTGCCAGCAGCCGACAGTTATCCTCCTACAATGAGCAGTTCTTC. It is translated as CASSRQLSSYNEQFF.

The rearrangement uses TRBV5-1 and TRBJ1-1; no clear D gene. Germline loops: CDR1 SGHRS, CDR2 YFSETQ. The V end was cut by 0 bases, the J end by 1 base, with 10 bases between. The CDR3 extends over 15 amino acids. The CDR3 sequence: CASSLAEGENTEAFF. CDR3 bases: TGCGCCAGCAGCTTGGCCGAGGGAGAGAACACTGAAGCTTTCTTT.

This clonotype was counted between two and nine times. CDR3 nucleotides: TGCAGCGTTGATGGGGCGCGGGCCTACAATGAGCAGTTCTTC. Its translation: CSVDGARAYNEQFF. This rearrangement joins TRBV29-1 to TRBJ2-1; the D gene could be TRBD1 or TRBD2 (5 bases each). This CDR3 spans 14 amino acids. V lost 3 bases and J lost 2, with 11 bases in between. The V gene's germline CDR1 is SQVTM and CDR2 ANQGSEA.

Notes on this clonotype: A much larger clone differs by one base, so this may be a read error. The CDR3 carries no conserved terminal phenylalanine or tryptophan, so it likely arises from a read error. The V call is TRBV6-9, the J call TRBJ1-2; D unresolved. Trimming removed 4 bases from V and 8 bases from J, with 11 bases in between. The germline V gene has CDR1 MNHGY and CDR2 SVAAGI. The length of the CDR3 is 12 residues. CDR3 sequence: CASSWRWQGYTS. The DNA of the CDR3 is TGTGCCAGCAGTTGGCGGTGGCAAGGCTACACCTCC.

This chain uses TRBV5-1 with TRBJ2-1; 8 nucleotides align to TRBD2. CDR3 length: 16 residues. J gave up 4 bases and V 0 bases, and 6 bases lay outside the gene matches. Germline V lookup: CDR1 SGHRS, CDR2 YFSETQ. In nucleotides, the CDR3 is TGCGCCAGCAGCTTGGTCGGGAGGGCCGCATACAATGAGCAGTTCTTC. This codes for CASSLVGRAAYNEQFF.

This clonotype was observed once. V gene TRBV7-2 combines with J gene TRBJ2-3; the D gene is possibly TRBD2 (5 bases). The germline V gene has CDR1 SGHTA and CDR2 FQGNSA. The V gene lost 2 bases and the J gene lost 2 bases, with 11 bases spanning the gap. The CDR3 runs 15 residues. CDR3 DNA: TGTGCCAGCAGCTTACTTTCGGGATTCACAGATACGCAGTATTTT. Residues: CASSLLSGFTDTQYF. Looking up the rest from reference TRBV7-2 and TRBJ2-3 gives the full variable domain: GAGVSQSPSNKVTEKGKDVELRCDPISGHTALYWYRQSLGQGLEFLIYFQGNSAPDKSGLPSDRFSAERTGGSVSTLTIQRTQQEDSAVYLCASSLLSGFTDTQYFGPGTRLTVL.

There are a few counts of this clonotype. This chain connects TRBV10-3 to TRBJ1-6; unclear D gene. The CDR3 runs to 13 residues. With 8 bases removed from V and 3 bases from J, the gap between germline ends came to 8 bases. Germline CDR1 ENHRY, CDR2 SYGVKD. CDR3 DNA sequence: TGTGCCATCCCGGAACTCTATAATTCACCCCTCCACTTT. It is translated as CAIPELYNSPLHF.

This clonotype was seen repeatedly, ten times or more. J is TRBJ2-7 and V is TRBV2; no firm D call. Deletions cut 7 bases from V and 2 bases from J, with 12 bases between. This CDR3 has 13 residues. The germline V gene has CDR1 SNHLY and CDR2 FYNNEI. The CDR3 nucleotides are TGTGCCAGCAAATACTTCTCCACCTACGAGCAGTACTTC. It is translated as CASKYFSTYEQYF.